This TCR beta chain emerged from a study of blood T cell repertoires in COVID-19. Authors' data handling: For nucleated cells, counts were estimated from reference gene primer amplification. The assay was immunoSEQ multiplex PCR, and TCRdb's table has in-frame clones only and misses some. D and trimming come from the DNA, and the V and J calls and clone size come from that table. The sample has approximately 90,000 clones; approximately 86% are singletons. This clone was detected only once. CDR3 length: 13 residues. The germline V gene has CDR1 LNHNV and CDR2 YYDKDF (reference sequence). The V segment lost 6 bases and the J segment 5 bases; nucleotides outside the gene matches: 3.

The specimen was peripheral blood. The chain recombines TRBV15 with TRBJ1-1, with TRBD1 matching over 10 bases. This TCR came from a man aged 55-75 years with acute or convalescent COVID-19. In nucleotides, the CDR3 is TGTGCCACCAGGACAGGGGGCCGAACTGAAGCTTTCTTT. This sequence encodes CATRTGGRTEAFF.